A selection of T cell receptor beta chains follows, all from one sample in a study of cytomegalovirus exposure and HLA in healthy donors. TCRdb's copy holds only in-frame clones and misses some; the assay was immunoSEQ multiplex PCR. The top ten hold 5% to 6.5% of the sample, which has around 45,000 clones, roughly half seen once. The sample taken for sequencing was PBMCs. These receptors were taken from a man in his fifties or sixties in good health and CMV-seronegative. CDR3s include the opening cysteine and the closing phenylalanine or tryptophan. Fields, in order: CDR3 DNA, CDR3 protein, V gene, clone size, J gene, D gene. D genes are given only for firm matches. Clone size, where shown, is once, few, many, or a class for clones that have expanded.

CDR3 DNA: TGTGCCAGCAGCCAAGAACAGGGGGGTGAAGCTTTCTTT
CDR3 protein: CASSQEQGGEAFF
V gene: TRBV4-2
clone size: .
J gene: TRBJ1-1
D gene: TRBD1

CDR3 DNA: TGCGCCAGCAGTGAGACGACTAGCGGGATGCAAGAGACCCAGTACTTC
CDR3 protein: CASSETTSGMQETQYF
V gene: TRBV10-1
clone size: once
J gene: TRBJ2-5
D gene: TRBD2

CDR3 DNA: TGTGCCAGTTATGGACAGATCTATGGCTACACCTTC
CDR3 protein: CASYGQIYGYTF
V gene: TRBV6-5
clone size: .
J gene: TRBJ1-2
D gene: .

CDR3 DNA: TGTGCCTGGGGGGGCGTCTTCTCCTACAATGAGCAGTTCTTC
CDR3 protein: CAWGGVFSYNEQFF
V gene: TRBV30
clone size: .
J gene: TRBJ2-1
D gene: .

CDR3 DNA: TGTGCCAGCAGTACAGGGCGAGAGACCCAGTACTTC
CDR3 protein: CASSTGRETQYF
V gene: TRBV2
clone size: few
J gene: TRBJ2-5
D gene: .

CDR3 DNA: TGTGCCAGCAGTCCAACGGGACTAGCGGGAGTTAAGCAGTTCTTC
CDR3 protein: CASSPTGLAGVKQFF
V gene: TRBV7-6
clone size: .
J gene: TRBJ2-1
D gene: TRBD2

CDR3 DNA: TGTGCCAGTAGTACGACCAGGGGAATTGAGCAGTACTTC
CDR3 protein: CASSTTRGIEQYF
V gene: TRBV19
clone size: .
J gene: TRBJ2-7
D gene: .

CDR3 DNA: TGTGCCAGCAGTTCCAGCGAGCAGTACTTC
CDR3 protein: CASSSSEQYF
V gene: TRBV27
clone size: few
J gene: TRBJ2-7
D gene: .

CDR3 DNA: TGTGCCAGCAGGCAGCGGACAGGGGGAAACAATGAGCAGTTCTTC
CDR3 protein: CASRQRTGGNNEQFF
V gene: TRBV2
clone size: few
J gene: TRBJ2-1
D gene: TRBD1

CDR3 DNA: TGTGCCAGCAGCTTACGGGGACAGGATGAAGCTTTCTTT
CDR3 protein: CASSLRGQDEAFF
V gene: TRBV7-3
clone size: few
J gene: TRBJ1-1
D gene: TRBD1

CDR3 DNA: TGTGCCAGCAGCTCCCAGCGGGCCTACAATGAGCAGTTCTTC
CDR3 protein: CASSSQRAYNEQFF
V gene: TRBV11-2
clone size: .
J gene: TRBJ2-1
D gene: .

CDR3 DNA: TGTGCCAGCAGCCCCGGACAGGGTTCTCTTCCCCAGCATTTT
CDR3 protein: CASSPGQGSLPQHF
V gene: TRBV6-6
clone size: medium-sized
J gene: TRBJ1-5
D gene: TRBD1

CDR3 DNA: TGTGCCAGCAGTTACTCTAACAGGGTAGACACTGAAGCTTTCTTT
CDR3 protein: CASSYSNRVDTEAFF
V gene: TRBV6-5
clone size: .
J gene: TRBJ1-1
D gene: .

CDR3 DNA: TGCGCCAGCAGCCCAGACAGCCGAAATCAGCCCCAGCATTTT
CDR3 protein: CASSPDSRNQPQHF
V gene: TRBV5-1
clone size: once
J gene: TRBJ1-5
D gene: .

CDR3 DNA: TGCAGCGTGGCTTACAGAAGGCCGTCCTACGAGCAGTACTTC
CDR3 protein: CSVAYRRPSYEQYF
V gene: TRBV29-1
clone size: few
J gene: TRBJ2-7
D gene: .

CDR3 DNA: TGTGCCAGCAGCTCTCGGACATCTCGTAGCAATCAGCCCCAGCATTTT
CDR3 protein: CASSSRTSRSNQPQHF
V gene: TRBV7-4
clone size: few
J gene: TRBJ1-5
D gene: .

CDR3 DNA: TGTGCCAGCAGCTTACTCCAGGGGGGAGCAACTAATGAAAAACTGTTTTTT
CDR3 protein: CASSLLQGGATNEKLFF
V gene: TRBV7-9
clone size: few
J gene: TRBJ1-4
D gene: TRBD1

CDR3 DNA: TGTGCCAGCAGCCAACAGGGAAGGGGCACTGAAGCTTTCTTT
CDR3 protein: CASSQQGRGTEAFF
V gene: TRBV16
clone size: few
J gene: TRBJ1-1
D gene: .

CDR3 DNA: TGTGCCATCAGGACTAGCGGGTTTCTCAATGAGCAGTTCTTC
CDR3 protein: CAIRTSGFLNEQFF
V gene: TRBV10-3
clone size: .
J gene: TRBJ2-1
D gene: TRBD2

CDR3 DNA: TGTGCCAGCAGCTCCGGCGCCGGGGATCAGCCCCAGCATTTT
CDR3 protein: CASSSGAGDQPQHF
V gene: TRBV11-2
clone size: .
J gene: TRBJ1-5
D gene: .

CDR3 DNA: TGTGCCAGCAGGGATCCGGGACAGGGAAAGACCCAGTACTTC
CDR3 protein: CASRDPGQGKTQYF
V gene: TRBV7-2
clone size: .
J gene: TRBJ2-5
D gene: TRBD1

CDR3 DNA: TGTGCCAGCAGTCCCCTCGTTGAGACCGGGGAGCTGTTTTTT
CDR3 protein: CASSPLVETGELFF
V gene: TRBV6-1
clone size: few
J gene: TRBJ2-2
D gene: .

CDR3 DNA: TGTGCCAGCAGCTTAGTTGGCCGAACAGATACGCAGTATTTT
CDR3 protein: CASSLVGRTDTQYF
V gene: TRBV7-2
clone size: .
J gene: TRBJ2-3
D gene: .

CDR3 DNA: TGTGCCAGCAGCCCCGGACAGGGGAAAACCAACAATGAGCAGTTCTTC
CDR3 protein: CASSPGQGKTNNEQFF
V gene: TRBV7-2
clone size: many
J gene: TRBJ2-1
D gene: TRBD1

CDR3 DNA: TGTGCCAGCAGCTTGGAGGGACAGGGGGTCCTGGGGTCCTACGAGCAGTACTTC
CDR3 protein: CASSLEGQGVLGSYEQYF
V gene: TRBV5-4
clone size: few
J gene: TRBJ2-7
D gene: TRBD1

CDR3 DNA: TGTGCCAGCTCAAATCACAGGGGATCCTATGGCTACACCTTC
CDR3 protein: CASSNHRGSYGYTF
V gene: TRBV18
clone size: .
J gene: TRBJ1-2
D gene: TRBD1

CDR3 DNA: TGTGCCAGCAGCCGTTTATTTACTACCTACAATGAGCAGTTCTTC
CDR3 protein: CASSRLFTTYNEQFF
V gene: TRBV14
clone size: .
J gene: TRBJ2-1
D gene: .

CDR3 DNA: TGTGCCATCAGTGGGCGGGGACAGGGATTGGGCACTGAAGCTTTCTTT
CDR3 protein: CAISGRGQGLGTEAFF
V gene: TRBV10-3
clone size: few
J gene: TRBJ1-1
D gene: TRBD1

CDR3 DNA: TGTGCCAGCAGTTACAGAGACAGGAACTATGGCTACACCTTC
CDR3 protein: CASSYRDRNYGYTF
V gene: TRBV6-6
clone size: many
J gene: TRBJ1-2
D gene: .

CDR3 DNA: TGTGCCAGCAGTGCAGGGGGTAGCAATCAGCCCCAGCATTTT
CDR3 protein: CASSAGGSNQPQHF
V gene: TRBV25-1
clone size: .
J gene: TRBJ1-5
D gene: TRBD1

CDR3 DNA: TGCGCCAGCAGCCGGGACGGACAGGTCAATCAGCCCCAGCATTTT
CDR3 protein: CASSRDGQVNQPQHF
V gene: TRBV4-1
clone size: once
J gene: TRBJ1-5
D gene: TRBD1

CDR3 DNA: TGCGCCAGCAGTCCGGGGGACTCCACTGAAGCTTTCTTT
CDR3 protein: CASSPGDSTEAFF
V gene: TRBV5-1
clone size: .
J gene: TRBJ1-1
D gene: .

CDR3 DNA: TGTGCCAGCTCACCGGGGCAGGCTAGCAATCAGCCCCAGCATTTT
CDR3 protein: CASSPGQASNQPQHF
V gene: TRBV18
clone size: .
J gene: TRBJ1-5
D gene: .

CDR3 DNA: TGCAGCGTTCGGGGAAGGGAAGAAAAACTGTTTTTT
CDR3 protein: CSVRGREEKLFF
V gene: TRBV29-1
clone size: .
J gene: TRBJ1-4
D gene: .

CDR3 DNA: TGTGCCAGCAGCCCCCGACTAGCGGGACGAATCGATGAGCAGTTCTTC
CDR3 protein: CASSPRLAGRIDEQFF
V gene: TRBV5-6
clone size: .
J gene: TRBJ2-1
D gene: TRBD2

CDR3 DNA: TGTGCCAGCAGCCCCGGGACATATAGCACAGATACGCAGTATTTT
CDR3 protein: CASSPGTYSTDTQYF
V gene: TRBV7-9
clone size: .
J gene: TRBJ2-3
D gene: .

CDR3 DNA: TGTGCCTGGAGTGTAGATCCAAGGGGACTAGCGGGAGCCAATGAGCAGTTCTTC
CDR3 protein: CAWSVDPRGLAGANEQFF
V gene: TRBV30
clone size: .
J gene: TRBJ2-1
D gene: TRBD2

CDR3 DNA: TGTGCCAGCAGCTGGGCGGGCATGAACACTGAAGCTTTCTTT
CDR3 protein: CASSWAGMNTEAFF
V gene: TRBV7-8
clone size: few
J gene: TRBJ1-1
D gene: .

CDR3 DNA: TGTGCCTGGGCCAGGGATCGGATAGGGACTAGCGGGAGACTGAGGAATGAGCAGTTCTTC
CDR3 protein: CAWARDRIGTSGRLRNEQFF
V gene: TRBV30
clone size: .
J gene: TRBJ2-1
D gene: TRBD2

CDR3 DNA: TGCGCCAGCAGCTTACAGGCGAACACTGAAGCTTTCTTT
CDR3 protein: CASSLQANTEAFF
V gene: TRBV5-1
clone size: .
J gene: TRBJ1-1
D gene: .

CDR3 DNA: TGTGCCAGCAGCTCAGCTGGGAGCTCCTACAATGAGCAGTTCTTC
CDR3 protein: CASSSAGSSYNEQFF
V gene: TRBV9
clone size: .
J gene: TRBJ2-1
D gene: .

CDR3 DNA: TGTGCCAGCAGTGGCGACAGGGGCCAAGAGACCCAGTACTTC
CDR3 protein: CASSGDRGQETQYF
V gene: TRBV2
clone size: .
J gene: TRBJ2-5
D gene: TRBD1

CDR3 DNA: TGTGCCAGCAGTGACTGGAGCTCTGGGGCCAACGTCCTGACTTTC
CDR3 protein: CASSDWSSGANVLTF
V gene: TRBV2
clone size: .
J gene: TRBJ2-6
D gene: .

CDR3 DNA: TGTGCCAGCAGTGCCCCTGGACAGGAGAGAACGAACACCGGGGAGCTGTTTTTT
CDR3 protein: CASSAPGQERTNTGELFF
V gene: TRBV6-4
clone size: .
J gene: TRBJ2-2
D gene: TRBD1